Presented here are 18 T cell receptor beta chains from one specimen sequenced in a study of T cell responses to AZD1222 COVID-19 vaccine. The repertoire was sequenced with immunoSEQ multiplex PCR; TCRdb's copy has only in-frame clones and lacks some. This sample carries about 140,000 clones, roughly 89% of them seen once, and the ten largest clones take roughly 5%. The specimen comprised peripheral blood, sampled on day 0 of AZD1222 vaccination. The receptors come from an adult in good health.

V is TRBV28 and J is TRBJ2-5; D uncertain. The germline V gene encodes CDR1 MDHEN and CDR2 SYDVKM. CDR3 length: 12 amino acids. Trimming cost V 6 bases and J 5 bases, with 10 bases left between them. CDR3 nucleotides: TGTGCCAGCAGGCCTCCGCTGGAGACCCAGTACTTC. As protein: CASRPPLETQYF.

The chain is built from TRBV19 and TRBJ1-3, with no clear D. Germline V CDR1 and CDR2: LNHDA, SQIVND (reference sequence). The CDR3 covers 15 residues. V lost 5 bases, J lost 0 bases, and 11 bases lay in between. CDR3 residues: CASSVTGTSGNTIYF. CDR3 nucleotides: TGTGCCAGTAGTGTTACGGGAACCTCTGGAAACACCATATATTTT. The variable domain in full, with the rest retrieved from reference TRBV19 and TRBJ1-3, is DGGITQSPKYLFRKEGQNVTLSCEQNLNHDAMYWYRQDPGQGLRLIYYSQIVNDFQKGDIAEGYSVSREKKESFPLTVTSAQKNPTAFYLCASSVTGTSGNTIYFGEGSWLTVV.

The chain joins TRBV24-1 to TRBJ2-2; D might be TRBD1 or TRBD2, each matching 5 bases. The V end was cut by 4 bases, the J end by 4 bases, with 15 bases between. Germline V gene sequence: CDR1 KGHDR, CDR2 SFDVKD. This CDR3 comprises 16 residues. The CDR3 sequence is CATSDPAVGTTGELFF. DNA of the CDR3: TGTGCCACCAGTGACCCCGCAGTAGGGACCACCGGGGAGCTGTTTTTT.

The V gene is TRBV2, the J gene TRBJ2-7; 8 bases match TRBD1. CDR3 length: 15 residues. The junction had 10 bases not matched to a gene; V was cut back by 6 bases and J by 3 bases. Germline assignment: CDR1 SNHLY and CDR2 FYNNEI. The CDR3 loop is CASRELGQGNYEQYF. CDR3 sequence (DNA): TGTGCCAGCAGGGAACTAGGACAGGGTAACTACGAGCAGTACTTC.

The chain links TRBV27 to TRBJ2-5, with a tentative D call TRBD1 (6 bases). Germline CDR1 MNHEY, CDR2 SMNVEV (reference sequence). The germline V and J ends were trimmed by 6 bases and 1 base, with 12 bases remaining between them. The CDR3 has 14 residues. Here the CDR3 reads CASRTNRVQETQYF. The CDR3 DNA reads as TGTGCCAGCAGGACGAACAGGGTCCAAGAGACCCAGTACTTC.

This rearrangement joins TRBV19 to TRBJ2-1, with TRBD1 matching over 11 bases. J was trimmed by 8 bases and V by 3 bases; bases with no gene match: 9. Germline V lookup: CDR1 LNHDA, CDR2 SQIVND (reference sequence). The CDR3 extends over 16 amino acids. The chain's CDR3 is CASSIVGGQGVYEQFF. The CDR3 DNA follows: TGTGCCAGTAGTATTGTAGGGGGACAGGGGGTCTATGAGCAGTTCTTC. Variable domain in full (rest from reference TRBV19 and TRBJ2-1): DGGITQSPKYLFRKEGQNVTLSCEQNLNHDAMYWYRQDPGQGLRLIYYSQIVNDFQKGDIAEGYSVSREKKESFPLTVTSAQKNPTAFYLCASSIVGGQGVYEQFFGPGTRLTVL.

The chain joins TRBV7-9 to TRBJ2-7, with D possibly matching TRBD1 (6 bases). This CDR3 region has 12 residues. Germline CDR1 reads SEHNR; CDR2 reads FQNEAQ (reference sequence). Trimming pared 8 bases from V and 1 base from J, leaving 9 bases between. The CDR3 region has the DNA TGTGCCAGCGGAAGGGGGTCCTACGAGCAGTACTTC. This translates into CASGRGSYEQYF.

The chain couples TRBV6-5 to TRBJ1-2; D unclear. Germline loops: CDR1 MNHEY, CDR2 SVGAGI. The V end was cut by 6 bases, the J end by 5 bases, with 19 bases between. This CDR3 comprises 15 residues. CDR3 DNA: TGTGCCAGCAGACCCCTCCCGGCTGAAACTTATGGCTACACCTTC. Encoded protein: CASRPLPAETYGYTF.

The chain combines TRBV6-5 with TRBJ1-2; a possible D gene is TRBD1 (6 bases). This CDR3 contains 15 residues. CDR1 and CDR2 from the germline V gene are MNHEY and SVGAGI. Deletions cut 0 bases from V and 5 bases from J, with 13 bases between. CDR3 nucleotides: TGTGCCAGCAGTTACTCGAAAACAGGGAGTTATGGCTACACCTTC. Translated: CASSYSKTGSYGYTF.

The chain joins TRBV11-3 to TRBJ2-3; possible D gene TRBD2, 5 bases. CDR1 SGHNT and CDR2 YENEEA come from the germline V gene. The V end lost 0 bases, the J end lost 3 bases, and 7 bases lay between the germline ends. This CDR3 region has 14 residues. The CDR3 is CASSLEGGTDTQYF. The CDR3 DNA sequence: TGTGCCAGCAGCTTAGAAGGAGGAACAGATACGCAGTATTTT.

The V and J genes are TRBV24-1 and TRBJ1-4; no definite D call. With 7 bases removed from V and 5 bases from J, the gap between germline ends came to 7 bases. There are 12 residues in the CDR3. CDR1 and CDR2 (germline): KGHDR, SFDVKD. CDR3 amino acids: CATRDSNEKLFF. CDR3 bases: TGTGCCACCAGAGACTCCAATGAAAAACTGTTTTTT.

This chain joins TRBV7-8 and TRBJ1-5; 10 bases fit TRBD1. Germline loops: CDR1 SGHVS, CDR2 FQNEAQ. Trimming at V came to 5 bases and at J to 2 bases, leaving 3 bases not matched to a gene. The CDR3 has 15 amino acids. This CDR3 reads CASSGGTGGNQPQHF. In DNA form, the CDR3 reads TGTGCCAGCAGCGGGGGGACAGGGGGCAATCAGCCCCAGCATTTT.

This CDR3 is CASSIRDTRSYNEQFF. DNA of the CDR3: TGTGCCAGTAGTATTAGGGACACCCGCTCCTACAATGAGCAGTTCTTC. The rearrangement uses TRBV19 and TRBJ2-1, with D possibly TRBD1 on 6 matching bases. This CDR3 comprises 16 residues. V was shortened by 3 bases and J by 0 bases, with 12 bases between the two germline ends. Germline V gene data show CDR1 as LNHDA and CDR2 as SQIVND (reference sequence).

The chain uses TRBV7-2 and TRBJ2-2, with a weak D call TRBD2 (6 bases). Trimming cost V 1 base and J 2 bases, with 11 bases left between them. CDR3 size: 16 residues. Germline CDR1 SGHTA, CDR2 FQGNSA. The CDR3 spells CASSLDSSANTGELFF. CDR3 in DNA: TGTGCCAGCAGCTTAGATTCTAGCGCTAACACCGGGGAGCTGTTTTTT.

The chain employs TRBV3-1 (or the pseudogene TRBV3-2) and TRBJ1-4, with 9 bases matching TRBD1. Germline CDR1 and CDR2: LGHDT and YNNKEL (reference sequence). The length of the CDR3 is 16 residues. V gave up 3 bases and J gave up 8 bases; unmatched junction bases: 10. CDR3 amino acids: CASSHFRTGAEEKLFF. CDR3 DNA: TGTGCCAGCAGCCATTTCCGGACAGGGGCGGAAGAAAAACTGTTTTTT.

The rearrangement links TRBV12-5 to TRBJ1-1; the D gene is possibly TRBD1 (5 bases). This CDR3 has 15 residues. V lost 1 base and J 0 bases, leaving 9 bases between the germline ends. Germline V gene sequence: CDR1 LGHNT, CDR2 FRNRAP. The CDR3 region has the DNA TGTGCTAGTGGTTTGGGCGCAGGGATGAACACTGAAGCTTTCTTT. This codes for CASGLGAGMNTEAFF.

This clone came up a few times. The chain carries TRBV4-1 and TRBJ1-4; the D gene is possibly TRBD1 (6 bases). The CDR3 has 16 amino acids. The ends were cut back, 4 bases at V and 2 bases at J, with 14 bases in the middle. Germline CDR1 is MGHRA and CDR2 is YSYEKL. The CDR3 reads CASSRATGFTNEKLFF. The DNA for the CDR3 is TGCGCCAGCAGCCGCGCCACAGGGTTCACTAATGAAAAACTGTTTTTT.

In regard to this clone: Other DNA sequences within the sample encode an identical CDR3. The DNA for the CDR3 is TGTGCCAGCAGTTTCAGTGCCTACGAGCAGTACTTC. Translation gives CASSFSAYEQYF. The chain combines TRBV28 with TRBJ2-7; no reliable D call. V lost 3 bases to trimming and J lost 2 bases, with 5 bases between them. The CDR3 extends over 12 amino acids. Germline V gene data show CDR1 as MDHEN and CDR2 as SYDVKM.